This T cell receptor beta chain was retrieved from a study of cytomegalovirus exposure and HLA in healthy donors. Study information: In a later analysis, it was reported that the roughly 120 validation repertoires had been produced on the same platform as the 600 to 850 repertoires belonging to the first cohort.

Findings and caveats of the study: The authors enumerated 180 or so TCR beta chains as linked to cytomegalovirus. In vitro assays verified that a few CMV-associated chains recognized CMV antigens specifically.

This clone was counted once. What it binds is not known. Germline V gene data show CDR1 as SGHTA and CDR2 as FQGNSA. Trimming shortened V by 4 bases and J by 0 bases, and 21 bases separated the two germline ends. The CDR3 consists of 19 residues. The data were produced by immunoSEQ multiplex PCR, yet TCRdb's version contains in-frame clones alone and is incomplete. The sample carries some 140,000 clones, 89% recorded once. This rearrangement joins TRBV7-2 to TRBJ1-4; a possible D gene is TRBD1 (6 bases). The TCR comes from a woman younger than 35 in good health and CMV-seropositive. The specimen sequenced was PBMCs. Here the CDR3 DNA reads TGTGCCAGCAGCTCCCTCGACGGGGGGCGTGGGGCAACTAATGAAAAACTGTTTTTT. Protein: CASSSLDGGRGATNEKLFF.